Below are 13 T cell receptor beta chains sequenced from a single sample in a study of T cell responses to AZD1222 COVID-19 vaccine. Using immunoSEQ multiplex PCR, the repertoire was profiled, and TCRdb retains in-frame clones only, with some absent. There are 50,000 to 65,000 clones in the sample; 90% to 95% occur only once, and over 5.5% lies in the top ten. The material was peripheral blood, obtained 28 days after the second dose of the MenACWY control vaccine. These receptors all stem from an adult who received the MenACWY meningococcal vaccine as a control.

The V and J genes are TRBV19 and TRBJ1-1; tentative D call: TRBD1 (6 bases). Trimming took 7 bases from V and 5 from J, leaving 17 bases between them. The CDR3 spans 14 residues. Germline lookup yields CDR1 LNHDA and CDR2 SQIVND (reference sequence). This chain's CDR3 is CASIKGGARTEAFF. CDR3 sequence (DNA): TGTGCCAGTATCAAGGGGGGGGCGCGGACTGAAGCTTTCTTT.

This chain connects TRBV14 to TRBJ2-7; tentatively, D is TRBD1 or TRBD2 (5 bases each). CDR3 size: 13 residues. V shed 8 bases and J shed 7 bases, with 18 bases lying between them. CDR1 is SGHDN and CDR2 is FVKESK in the germline V gene. This chain's CDR3 is CASAGTEHGEQYF. CDR3 nucleotides: TGTGCCAGCGCCGGGACGGAGCATGGAGAGCAGTACTTC.

The V and J genes are TRBV5-4 and TRBJ2-2, with D hard to call. Trimming stripped 2 bases from V and 4 bases from J, with 6 bases between. This CDR3 spans 13 amino acids. Germline V gene lookup returns CDR1 SGHNT and CDR2 YYREEE (reference sequence). CDR3 region: CASSFVVTGELFF. In DNA, the CDR3 is TGTGCCAGCAGCTTTGTCGTCACCGGGGAGCTGTTTTTT.

This clone was picked up one time. The J gene is TRBJ2-1, the V gene TRBV7-8; D is possibly TRBD1 or TRBD2 (6 bases each). V was pared by 6 bases and J by 0 bases, with 30 bases between. The CDR3 runs to 21 residues. Germline CDR1 reads SGHVS; CDR2 reads FQNEAQ. Here the CDR3 DNA reads TGTGCCAGCAGACATGCCCGGGGGCCCCGGGACTCCAAAAGCTCCTACAATGAGCAGTTCTTC. Encoded protein: CASRHARGPRDSKSSYNEQFF.

This chain connects TRBV2 to TRBJ1-2, with 8 bases matching TRBD1. CDR1 and CDR2 from the germline V gene are SNHLY and FYNNEI. V lost 5 bases to trimming and J lost 4 bases; unmatched junction nucleotides: 6. The CDR3 sequence is 14 residues long. CDR3 nucleotides: TGTGCCAGCAGTATGGAACAGGGGGTCTATGGCTACACCTTC. It encodes CASSMEQGVYGYTF.

The rearrangement links TRBV10-3 to TRBJ1-6; weak D call: TRBD1 (6 bases). The CDR3 is 16 residues long. V shed 10 bases and J shed 5 bases, with 21 bases lying between them. The germline CDR1 and CDR2 sequences are ENHRY and SYGVKD. The CDR3 bases are TGTGCCACCACCTCCGGGGCCAGGGGTAATAATTCACCCCTCCACTTT. Translation: CATTSGARGNNSPLHF.

The chain links TRBV4-2 to TRBJ2-3; D gene unclear. Per the germline V gene, CDR1 is LGHNA and CDR2 is YNFKEQ. The germline V and J ends were trimmed by 2 bases and 10 bases, with 13 bases remaining between them. The CDR3 has 13 residues. CDR3 DNA sequence: TGTGCCAGCAGCCAAACCCTAGGTTATTCGCAGTATTTT. Encoded protein: CASSQTLGYSQYF.

The V and J genes are TRBV19 and TRBJ1-1; no clear D gene. This CDR3 is built from 13 residues. The germline gives CDR1 LNHDA, CDR2 SQIVND (reference sequence). V was cut by 4 bases and J by 1 base, with 7 bases left in between. The CDR3 loop is CASSTSANTEAFF. CDR3 in DNA: TGTGCCAGTAGTACCTCAGCGAACACTGAAGCTTTCTTT.

The V call is TRBV2, the J call TRBJ2-1; 14 positions agree with TRBD2. J gave up 4 bases and V 5 bases, and 7 bases lay outside the gene matches. Per the germline V gene, CDR1 is SNHLY and CDR2 is FYNNEI. The CDR3 is made up of 17 amino acids. CDR3: CASSYSGLAGVYNEQFF. The CDR3 DNA is TGTGCCAGCAGTTATTCGGGACTAGCGGGAGTTTACAATGAGCAGTTCTTC.

This chain links TRBV29-1 with TRBJ2-1, with TRBD2 matching 7 bases. V lost 3 bases to trimming and J lost 4 bases; unmatched junction nucleotides: 6. CDR1 and CDR2 (germline): SQVTM, ANQGSEA. This CDR3 is 14 amino acids long. The CDR3 DNA reads as TGCAGCGTTGATCGTAGCGGGCAATACAATGAGCAGTTCTTC. Its protein product is CSVDRSGQYNEQFF.

The chain recombines TRBV12-3 or TRBV12-4 with TRBJ2-5, with D unresolved. This CDR3 region has 12 residues. The V end lost 3 bases, the J end lost 7 bases, and 9 bases lay between the germline ends. CDR3 sequence (DNA): TGTGCCAGCAGTTTTAGGTCTGGGACCCAGTACTTC. It translates to CASSFRSGTQYF.

The chain employs TRBV10-2 and TRBJ1-4; D remains ambiguous. The CDR3 is made up of 14 amino acids. Germline lookup yields CDR1 WSHSY and CDR2 SAAADI. Trimming removed 2 bases at V and 0 bases at J, with 4 bases between. CDR3 residues: CASSEPPTNEKLFF. CDR3 nucleotide sequence: TGCGCCAGCAGTGAGCCCCCAACTAATGAAAAACTGTTTTTT.

The V call is TRBV28, the J call TRBJ1-5; TRBD1 aligns across 9 bases. J gave up 5 bases and V 3 bases, and 11 bases lay outside the gene matches. This CDR3 has 17 amino acids. Germline CDR1 MDHEN, CDR2 SYDVKM. The CDR3 loop reads CASSLRGGTGFDQPQHF. The CDR3 nucleotides are TGTGCCAGCAGTTTGAGGGGAGGGACAGGGTTCGATCAGCCCCAGCATTTT.